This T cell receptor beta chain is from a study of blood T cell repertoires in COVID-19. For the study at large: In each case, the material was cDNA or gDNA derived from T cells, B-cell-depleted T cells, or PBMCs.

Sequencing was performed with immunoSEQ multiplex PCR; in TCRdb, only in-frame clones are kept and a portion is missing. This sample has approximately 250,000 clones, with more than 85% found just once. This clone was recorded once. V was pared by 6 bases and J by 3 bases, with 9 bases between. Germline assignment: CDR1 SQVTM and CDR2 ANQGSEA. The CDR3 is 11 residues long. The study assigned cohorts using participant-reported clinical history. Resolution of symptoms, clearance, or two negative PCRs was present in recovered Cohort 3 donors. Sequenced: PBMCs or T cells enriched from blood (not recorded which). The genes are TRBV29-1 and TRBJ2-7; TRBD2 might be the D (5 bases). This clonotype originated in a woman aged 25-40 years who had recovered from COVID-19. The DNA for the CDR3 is TGCAGCGTCCGTGGAGGCTACGAGCAGTACTTC. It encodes CSVRGGYEQYF.